The clone carrying this T cell receptor beta chain was seen ten or more times. Its specificity is not known. A read error may be the cause here, since a much bigger clone is one base away. This CDR3 is built from 18 residues. Germline V lookup: CDR1 MNHEY, CDR2 SVGEGT. Losses at the gene ends were 0 bases for V and 2 bases for J; bases not matched to a gene: 11. The data were taken from a study of Graves' ophthalmopathy and Graves' hyperthyroidism. Across the study: Sampling took place at initial diagnosis, with peripheral blood obtained before any treatment.

Study-level results: A model of 13 signatures distinguished ophthalmopathy from stable hyperthyroidism at around 90% sensitivity and about 80% specificity. Its predictions of ophthalmopathy progression gave the model over 70% sensitivity and 72.22% specificity.

Amplification of TCR beta CDR3 regions used RNA transcripts. Scientists carried out first-round RT-PCR using HTBI primers and then a second-round multiplex PCR. TCRdb processed the multiplex PCR reads anew with MiXCR; each CDR3 protein has one entry. Of about 410,000 distinct CDR3 sequences listed, around 19% are singletons. The clonotype was recovered from a woman aged 18-29 years with Graves' ophthalmopathy. What was sequenced was peripheral blood. The chain links TRBV6-2 or TRBV6-3 to TRBJ2-7; 9 nucleotides align to TRBD1. Here the CDR3 DNA reads TGTGCCAGCAGTTACTCCGCGGGACAGGGAGCCCTCCCCTACGAGCAGTACTTC. Encoded protein: CASSYSAGQGALPYEQYF.